The 18 T cell receptor beta chains below all came from one sample that was sequenced in a study of cytomegalovirus exposure and HLA in healthy donors. Primers for the PCR totalled 60 Vbeta and 13 Jbeta. Assay: immunoSEQ multiplex PCR; the TCRdb copy retains only in-frame clones and omits some. The data contain approximately 110,000 clones, 70% to 80% of them singletons. The sequenced sample consisted of PBMCs. The receptors here all came from a woman aged 40 to 50 in good health and CMV-seropositive.

The V call is TRBV9, the J call TRBJ1-1; the D is unclear. The CDR3 loop spans 15 amino acids. With 3 bases removed from V and 1 base from J, the gap between germline ends came to 13 bases. Germline CDR1 reads SGDLS; CDR2 reads YYNGEE. The CDR3 is CASSGSPTGNTEAFF. The CDR3 DNA follows: TGTGCCAGCAGCGGTTCGCCGACGGGGAACACTGAAGCTTTCTTT. Variable domain in full (rest from reference TRBV9 and TRBJ1-1): DSGVTQTPKHLITATGQRVTLRCSPRSGDLSVYWYQQSLDQGLQFLIQYYNGEERAKGNILERFSAQQFPDLHSELNLSSLELGDSALYFCASSGSPTGNTEAFFGQGTRLTVV.

The table lists this clone with a few counts. This rearrangement joins TRBV18 to TRBJ2-2, with D possibly TRBD1 on 5 matching bases. Germline values: CDR1 KGHSH, CDR2 LQKENI. The CDR3 length is 16 residues. V was trimmed by 4 bases and J by 4 bases, leaving 16 bases between them. The CDR3 sequence is CASSRRGPKGTGELFF. The CDR3 bases are TGTGCCAGCTCACGAAGGGGCCCTAAGGGCACCGGGGAGCTGTTTTTT.

The table lists this clone with a few counts. The gene calls are TRBV5-1 and TRBJ2-7; maybe TRBD2 (7 bases). V shed 2 bases and J shed 1 base, with 10 bases lying between them. The length of the CDR3 is 14 residues. CDR1 and CDR2 from the germline V gene are SGHRS and YFSETQ. The CDR3 DNA follows: TGCGCCAGCAGCTTCGGGGGGCAGTCCTACGAGCAGTACTTC. It encodes CASSFGGQSYEQYF.

The chain carries TRBV7-6 and TRBJ2-5; 12 bases are a match to TRBD2. CDR1 and CDR2 from the germline V gene are SGHVS and FNYEAQ. There are 17 residues in the CDR3. V shed 5 bases, J shed 3 bases, and the junction held 10 bases outside the gene matches. The CDR3 coding sequence is TGTGCCAGCAGCCTCTCTAGCGGGGGGGGCCACGAAGAGACCCAGTACTTC. Protein: CASSLSSGGGHEETQYF. Looking up the rest from reference TRBV7-6 and TRBJ2-5 gives the full variable domain: GAGVSQSPRYKVTKRGQDVALRCDPISGHVSLYWYRQALGQGPEFLTYFNYEAQQDKSGLPNDRFSAERPEGSISTLTIQRTEQRDSAMYRCASSLSSGGGHEETQYFGPGTRLLVL.

This chain uses TRBV19 with TRBJ2-7; maybe TRBD1 (6 bases). The CDR3 consists of 14 residues. Looked up from germline, CDR1 is LNHDA and CDR2 is SQIVND (reference sequence). Trimming removed 3 bases at V and 2 bases at J, with 11 bases between. The CDR3 bases are TGTGCCAGTAGTATTGTACAGGGCCCCTACGAGCAGTACTTC. Translation: CASSIVQGPYEQYF.

This rearrangement joins TRBV11-2 to TRBJ1-4; D remains ambiguous. Germline loops: CDR1 SGHAT, CDR2 FQNNGV. The CDR3 is made up of 15 amino acids. V lost 3 bases and J 3 bases, leaving 11 bases between the germline ends. CDR3 DNA sequence: TGTGCCAGCAGCTTCACGGGATCACCTAATGAAAAACTGTTTTTT. Translation gives CASSFTGSPNEKLFF.

The rearrangement links TRBV4-1 to TRBJ2-2, with D unclear. V gave up 3 bases and J gave up 5 bases, with 13 bases separating them. Germline CDR1 is MGHRA and CDR2 is YSYEKL. This CDR3 is built from 15 residues. Written as DNA, the CDR3 is TGCGCCAGCAGCCAGTTATCAACACCTACCGGGGAGCTGTTTTTT. It translates to CASSQLSTPTGELFF.

This rearrangement joins TRBV6-6 to TRBJ2-3; 7 bases agree with TRBD1. V dropped 7 bases and J dropped 2; count of bases not matched to a gene: 9. CDR3 length: 15 residues. The germline CDR1 and CDR2 sequences are MNHNY and SVGAGI (reference sequence). As DNA, the CDR3 is TGTGCCAGCAATCCGGGCAGGGGGAACACAGATACGCAGTATTTT. This sequence encodes CASNPGRGNTDTQYF.

This sequence joins TRBV7-3 and TRBJ1-1; tentative D call: TRBD1 (6 bases). Germline V lookup: CDR1 SGHTA, CDR2 FQGTGA. This CDR3 region has 13 residues. The V and J ends lost 6 bases and 1 base respectively, with 9 bases between them. CDR3: CASRGQPNTEAFF. The CDR3 DNA reads TGTGCCAGCAGAGGACAGCCGAACACTGAAGCTTTCTTT.

The chain combines TRBV7-2 with TRBJ2-5; weak D call: TRBD2 (6 bases). Germline V gene sequence: CDR1 SGHTA, CDR2 FQGNSA. This CDR3 is 13 amino acids long. The ends were cut back, 2 bases at V and 5 bases at J, with 9 bases in the middle. The DNA of the CDR3 is TGTGCCAGCAGCTTATGGGGAGGTGAGACCCAGTACTTC. The encoded protein is CASSLWGGETQYF. Full variable domain (missing parts from reference TRBV7-2 and TRBJ2-5): GAGVSQSPSNKVTEKGKDVELRCDPISGHTALYWYRQSLGQGLEFLIYFQGNSAPDKSGLPSDRFSAERTGGSVSTLTIQRTQQEDSAVYLCASSLWGGETQYFGPGTRLLVL.

The V and J genes are TRBV13 and TRBJ1-1; no definite D call. From germline, CDR1 is PRHDT and CDR2 FYEKMQ (reference sequence). The CDR3 has 13 residues. The V and J ends lost 5 bases and 7 bases respectively, with 14 bases between them. The CDR3 spells CASSRPGDREAFF. The CDR3 nucleotides read TGTGCCAGCAGCCGACCGGGAGATCGTGAAGCTTTCTTT.

The rearrangement links TRBV19 to TRBJ2-7; 12 bases line up with TRBD1. CDR1 and CDR2 from the germline V gene are LNHDA and SQIVND (reference sequence). The ends lost 6 bases at V and 4 bases at J; junction bases unmatched: 4. The CDR3 sequence is 14 residues long. CDR3 sequence: CASRGQGAVYEQYF. CDR3 DNA sequence: TGTGCCAGTAGGGGACAGGGGGCCGTATACGAGCAGTACTTC.

Only one count was recorded for this clone. The chain recombines TRBV7-6 with TRBJ2-3; D is unresolved. CDR1 and CDR2 (germline): SGHVS, FNYEAQ. Trimming left V 2 bases short and J 0 bases short, with 9 bases between. CDR3 length equals 15 residues. The CDR3 region is CASSLYFSSTDTQYF. The CDR3 bases are TGTGCCAGCAGCTTATACTTCTCCAGCACAGATACGCAGTATTTT.

The V and J genes are TRBV4-1 and TRBJ1-5, with D perhaps matching TRBD1 (5 bases). The germline V gene encodes CDR1 MGHRA and CDR2 YSYEKL. The CDR3 has 16 amino acids. V lost 4 bases and J lost 1, with 14 bases in between. DNA of the CDR3: TGCGCCAGCAGCCCAAGGGAGGGGTCGAGCAATCAGCCCCAGCATTTT. Its translation is CASSPREGSSNQPQHF.

The V and J genes are TRBV6-5 and TRBJ2-7; TRBD2 matches 11 bases. Germline CDR1 and CDR2: MNHEY and SVGAGI. V trimming: 7 bases; J trimming: 3 bases; junction bases outside the gene matches: 8. The CDR3 covers 15 residues. The CDR3: CASNRGTSGYYEQYF. The CDR3 DNA is TGTGCCAGCAATCGGGGGACTAGCGGTTACTACGAGCAGTACTTC.

The chain recombines TRBV19 with TRBJ1-2; no clear D gene. Germline values: CDR1 LNHDA, CDR2 SQIVND (reference sequence). Between the trimmed V and J ends, which lost 5 bases and 6 bases, there was a span of 13 bases. CDR3 length: 13 residues. CDR3 amino acids: CASSPRARDGYTF. The CDR3 DNA is TGTGCCAGTAGTCCCCGCGCCCGGGATGGCTACACCTTC.

The chain carries TRBV7-8 and TRBJ2-6, with TRBD1 matching over 9 bases. The CDR3 has 16 amino acids. Germline V gene sequence: CDR1 SGHVS, CDR2 FQNEAQ. J gave up 0 bases and V 5 bases, and 2 bases lay outside the gene matches. In DNA form, the CDR3 reads TGTGCCAGCAGCGTGGACAGGGGCTCTGGGGCCAACGTCCTGACTTTC. Its translation: CASSVDRGSGANVLTF.

The V gene is TRBV6-5, the J gene TRBJ1-1; D not certain. CDR1 is MNHEY, CDR2 SVGAGI, per germline. The CDR3 contains 14 residues. Trimming removed 0 bases from V and 1 base from J, with 6 bases in between. Here the CDR3 DNA reads TGTGCCAGCAGTTACTCGTACAGGAACACTGAAGCTTTCTTT. This sequence encodes CASSYSYRNTEAFF.